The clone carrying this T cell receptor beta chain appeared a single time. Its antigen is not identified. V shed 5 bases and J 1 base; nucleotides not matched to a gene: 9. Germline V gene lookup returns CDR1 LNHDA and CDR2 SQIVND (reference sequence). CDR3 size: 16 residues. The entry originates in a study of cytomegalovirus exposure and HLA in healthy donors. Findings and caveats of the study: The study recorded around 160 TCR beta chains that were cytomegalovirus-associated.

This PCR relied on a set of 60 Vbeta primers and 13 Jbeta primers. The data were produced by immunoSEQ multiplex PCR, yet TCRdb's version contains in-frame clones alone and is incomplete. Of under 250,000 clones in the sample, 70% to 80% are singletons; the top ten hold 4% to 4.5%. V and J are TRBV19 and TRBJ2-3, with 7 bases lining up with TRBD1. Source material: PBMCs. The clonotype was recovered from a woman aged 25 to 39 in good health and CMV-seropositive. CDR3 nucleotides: TGTGCCAGTAGTCCCAGGGGGACGGTGGGCACAGATACGCAGTATTTT. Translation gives CASSPRGTVGTDTQYF. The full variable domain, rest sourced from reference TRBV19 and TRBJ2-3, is DGGITQSPKYLFRKEGQNVTLSCEQNLNHDAMYWYRQDPGQGLRLIYYSQIVNDFQKGDIAEGYSVSREKKESFPLTVTSAQKNPTAFYLCASSPRGTVGTDTQYFGPGTRLTVL.